This TCR beta chain is drawn from a study of blood T cell repertoires in COVID-19. TCRdb's table, derived via immunoSEQ multiplex PCR, lists solely in-frame clones and lacks some. This table has about 170,000 clones, approximately 84% appearing once. Germline V gives CDR1 MNHEY, CDR2 SVGAGI. The V end was cut by 11 bases, the J end by 0 bases, with 10 bases between. This CDR3 spans 13 amino acids. This TCR came from a man aged 35 to 55 who had recovered from COVID-19. The chain couples TRBV6-5 to TRBJ2-2; D is undetermined. Sequenced input: peripheral blood. CDR3 sequence (DNA): TGTGCCGTCCGACGGGCGAACACCGGGGAGCTGTTTTTT. Its protein is CAVRRANTGELFF.